The clone carrying this T cell receptor beta chain has only a few counts. Its antigen is still unknown. Germline V gene sequence: CDR1 SGHTA, CDR2 FQGTGA. V was cut by 4 bases and J by 8 bases, with 10 bases left in between. CDR3 length equals 12 residues. The entry originates in a study of blood T cells in healthy people across ages. Study-wide points: Observed TCR beta diversity per million T cells went down as age went up. This fall followed a roughly linear course with age. In long-lived donors, naive CD4+ cell counts and diversity exceeded those of aged donors.

With a J-beta primer mix and a sample-barcoded 5' primer, a second PCR ran about 7 to 11 cycles. Every cDNA molecule bore a tag from a template-switch adaptor containing 12 random nucleotides. Each CDR3 protein is one row after TCRdb ran MiXCR on the 5' RACE reads. The sample includes 1.5 million to 2 million distinct CDR3 sequences, about 30% of them seen just once. Material for sequencing was blood. J is TRBJ2-3 and V is TRBV7-3; perhaps TRBD1 as D (6 bases). This TCR was sampled from a woman aged 25 to 45 in good health. This CDR3 is CASSYRDGTQYF. The DNA of the CDR3 is TGTGCCAGCAGCTACAGGGATGGTACGCAGTATTTT.